This T cell receptor beta chain is from a study of shared clonotypes between healthy human individuals. In the sorted-subset replicate PCRs, 200 ng DNA, 29,000 or so T cell genomes, was used. Generated by immunoSEQ multiplex PCR, the TCRdb table keeps only in-frame clones and is missing some. The table shows around 1.1 million clones, with 70% to 85% occurring only once. The ends were cut back, 4 bases at V and 5 bases at J, with 9 bases in the middle. The germline gives CDR1 MNHNS, CDR2 SASEGT. The CDR3 runs to 13 residues. The sequence came from a man in his late teens or twenties in good health. Some clones in this sample may be carry-over from other donors' samples. The V call is TRBV6-1, the J call TRBJ2-1; D unresolved. The sample was memory CD4+ T cells from PBMCs. The subset here: CD45RA-negative fraction. The CDR3 region has the DNA TGTGCCAGCAGTGCTACCAAGAACAATGAGCAGTTCTTC. Its protein product is CASSATKNNEQFF.